A selection of T cell receptor beta chains follows, all from one sample in a study of blood T cell repertoires in COVID-19. Assay used: immunoSEQ multiplex PCR; TCRdb lists only in-frame clones, some missing. Counted here are roughly 250,000 clones, 82% occurring once; the ten biggest clones make up approximately 13%. The sample comprised peripheral blood. These receptors were taken from an older woman with active or convalescent COVID-19. Each CDR3 is given without its conserved first and last residue.

>TRBV9
ASSVEGTGGYGYT
>TRBV11-3
ASSLGTVTDGETQY
>TRBV18
ASSPLGQASGNTIY
>TRBV7-2
ASSWSSYEQY
>TRBV4-3
ASSPGTDQETQY
>TRBV4-2
ASSQDGVRVGETQY
>TRBV7-9
ASSLDGGSTDTQY
>TRBV29-1
SVADRYYGYT
>TRBV5-1
ASSAGGESNQPQH
>TRBV19
ASRDQGVNNSPLH
>TRBV11-2
ASSPPGLAYNEQF
>TRBV20-1
SASPLGTRNEKLF
>TRBV5-1
ASSITGTAGNEKLF
>TRBV7-2
ASSLAPGRGNTIY